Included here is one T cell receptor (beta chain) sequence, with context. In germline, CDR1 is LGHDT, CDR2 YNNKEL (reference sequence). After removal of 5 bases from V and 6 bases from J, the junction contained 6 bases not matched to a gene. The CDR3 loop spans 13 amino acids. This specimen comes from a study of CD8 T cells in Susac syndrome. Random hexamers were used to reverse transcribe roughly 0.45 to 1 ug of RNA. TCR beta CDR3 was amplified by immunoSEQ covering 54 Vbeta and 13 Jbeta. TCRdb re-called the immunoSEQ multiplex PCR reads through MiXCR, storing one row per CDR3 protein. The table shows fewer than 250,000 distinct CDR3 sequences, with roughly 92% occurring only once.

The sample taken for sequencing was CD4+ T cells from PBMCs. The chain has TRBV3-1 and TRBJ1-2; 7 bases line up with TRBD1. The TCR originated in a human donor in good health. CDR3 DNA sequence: TGTGCCAGCAGCTACCAGGGGGTTGATGGCTACACCTTC. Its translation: CASSYQGVDGYTF.